Below, 6 T cell receptor beta chains from the same sample are listed, as sequenced in a study of blood T cell repertoires in COVID-19 (TCRdb year 2020). Libraries were prepared through the immunoSEQ multiplex PCR assay. TCRdb mirrors the immuneACCESS table, restricted to in-frame sequences. Some clones are absent from its copies; in checked studies, under half trace to an unresolved V gene, and the reason for the others is unknown. The sample records about 120,000 clones, roughly 90% of which are singletons. Over 3.5% of the sample lies in the top ten. The sample comprised peripheral blood. These receptors all come from a man aged 45-65 years with active COVID-19.

The chain carries TRBV3-1 (or the pseudogene TRBV3-2) and TRBJ2-7; 8 positions match TRBD2. The germline V gene encodes CDR1 LGHDT and CDR2 YNNKEL (reference sequence). CDR3 size: 17 residues. The junction had 9 bases not matched to a gene; V was cut back by 0 bases and J by 2 bases. CDR3 residues: CASSQDRGTSAPYEQYF. DNA of the CDR3: TGTGCCAGCAGCCAAGATCGGGGGACTAGTGCCCCCTACGAGCAGTACTTC.

This sequence joins TRBV7-3 and TRBJ2-1; 11 bases align to TRBD1. Germline CDR1 and CDR2: SGHTA and FQGTGA. J lost 9 bases, V lost 5 bases, and 9 bases had no gene match. The CDR3 extends over 15 amino acids. The DNA for the CDR3 is TGTGCCAGCAGCGTCGGACAGGGGGCTGAGGGTGAGCAGTTCTTC. Translation gives CASSVGQGAEGEQFF.

This clone was detected only once. The gene calls are TRBV11-2 and TRBJ2-7; possibly TRBD2 for D (5 bases). The CDR3 is 14 residues long. The ends were cut back, 5 bases at V and 0 bases at J, with 11 bases in the middle. Germline V gives CDR1 SGHAT, CDR2 FQNNGV. CDR3 sequence: CASSGGLYSYEQYV. DNA of the CDR3: TGTGCCAGCAGCGGTGGACTTTACTCCTACGAGCAGTACGTC.

This rearrangement joins TRBV3-1 (or the pseudogene TRBV3-2) to TRBJ2-3; 9 bases map to TRBD1. J lost 2 bases, V lost 3 bases, and 3 bases had no gene match. The germline V gene has CDR1 LGHDT and CDR2 YNNKEL (reference sequence). The CDR3 extends over 15 amino acids. The CDR3 reads CASSQGTGFTDTQYF. CDR3 DNA: TGTGCCAGCAGCCAGGGGACAGGGTTCACAGATACGCAGTATTTT.

CDR3 loop: CASSVTGFNEQFF. In DNA, the CDR3 is TGTGCCAGCAGCGTAACAGGGTTCAATGAGCAGTTCTTC. V gene TRBV9 combines with J gene TRBJ2-1, with a possible D match to TRBD1 (6 bases). From germline, CDR1 is SGDLS and CDR2 YYNGEE. The CDR3 sequence is 13 residues long. V shed 1 base and J shed 6 bases, with 8 bases lying between them.

The chain links TRBV5-1 to TRBJ2-2; D remains unclear. The V gene's germline CDR1 is SGHRS and CDR2 YFSETQ. The CDR3 totals 14 residues. Trimming took 4 bases from V and 2 from J, leaving 9 bases between them. The CDR3 here is CASSNQANTGELFF. The DNA for the CDR3 is TGCGCCAGCAGCAATCAGGCCAACACCGGGGAGCTGTTTTTT.